This TCR beta chain was sequenced for a study of cytomegalovirus exposure and HLA in healthy donors. Study conclusions and caveats: The study had only CMV serostatus as immune exposure information. Rarity characterized most TCR sequences, yet some public TCRs appeared in many donors. A few CMV-associated chains proved CMV antigen-specific in vitro.

The V gene end was trimmed by 6 bases and the J gene end by 3 bases; junction bases not matched to a gene: 4. The CDR3 runs to 14 residues. Germline loops: CDR1 MDHEN, CDR2 SYDVKM. The PCR made use of 60 Vbeta and 13 Jbeta primers. Profiled with immunoSEQ multiplex PCR; TCRdb holds only in-frame clones, not every one. The sample yields over 65,000 clones, 78% seen once. On this clone: Its target is not known.

The receptor comes from a man between 35 and 55 years old in good health and CMV-seronegative. Sequenced: PBMCs. This rearrangement joins TRBV28 to TRBJ2-3, with 9 bases that match TRBD2. Here the CDR3 reads CASREAGGTDTQYF. For the CDR3, the DNA is TGTGCCAGCAGGGAAGCGGGAGGTACAGATACGCAGTATTTT.